The clone carrying this T cell receptor (beta chain) was observed once. The antigen remains unidentified. V was shortened by 0 bases and J by 0 bases, with 13 bases between the two germline ends. The CDR3 is 17 amino acids. CDR1 and CDR2 from the germline V gene are SGHAT and FQNNGV. This sample was taken from a study of shared clonotypes between healthy human individuals. Study-level findings and limits: Blood alone was sampled, and tissue repertoires likely differ.

Clones were sequenced by immunoSEQ multiplex PCR, and TCRdb holds only the in-frame ones, with some missing. The data show about 2.4 million clones, approximately 93% seen once. Input material: naive CD4+ T cells from PBMCs. Subset meaning: CD45RA+ positively selected. This receptor was identified in a man aged 18 to 30 in good health. Some clones in this sample may be carry-over from other donors' samples. The gene calls are TRBV11-2 and TRBJ2-3, with D unresolved. The CDR3 sequence: CASSLDFAFASTDTQYF. The CDR3, as DNA: TGTGCCAGCAGCTTAGATTTTGCCTTCGCTAGCACAGATACGCAGTATTTT.